This T cell receptor beta chain was found in a study of control samples from healthy donors and cancer patients. TCRdb's copy holds only in-frame clones and misses some; the assay was immunoSEQ multiplex PCR. In the table there are about 76,000 clones, about nine tenths of which are singletons. Trimming removed 0 bases from V and 5 bases from J, with 6 bases in between. The CDR3 has 14 amino acids. CDR1 and CDR2 from the germline V gene are SGHNT and YYREEE (reference sequence). The sequence was obtained from a woman aged 50 to 65 with colorectal cancer. J is TRBJ1-6 and V is TRBV5-4; D is possibly TRBD1 (5 bases). The sequenced sample was PBMCs. The CDR3 here is CASSLAGNNSPLHF. In nucleotides, the CDR3 is TGTGCCAGCAGCTTGGCAGGGAATAATTCACCCCTCCACTTT.